The next 17 T cell receptor beta chains were all read from a single sample in a study of shared clonotypes between healthy human individuals (dated by TCRdb to 2018 to 2020). The library relied on the immunoSEQ multiplex PCR assay. TCRdb provides this immuneACCESS table in a form limited to in-frame rearrangements. Some clones are lacking; in checked studies, under half of them reflect an unresolved V gene, and why the rest are absent is not known. The sample has some 980,000 clones on record, 76% of them singletons. The top ten hold roughly 1.5% of the sample. The sequenced material came from memory CD4+ T cells sorted from blood. The cell subset or site label of this sample denotes: CD45RA-negative fraction. The source is a man aged 18 to 35 in good health.

This clone was counted between two and nine times. This may arise from a read error, as a much more abundant clone is one base away. The same CDR3 arises from other DNA sequences in this sample as well. The chain combines TRBV4-1 with TRBJ1-5; TRBD1 might be the D (5 bases). Germline lookup yields CDR1 MGHRA and CDR2 YSYEKL. This CDR3 has 14 residues. Trimming removed 0 bases from V and 4 bases from J, with 7 bases in between. The CDR3 region has the DNA TGCGCCAGCAGCCAAGAGTCAGGGAATCAGCCCCAGCATTTT. The encoded protein is CASSQESGNQPQHF.

The chain couples TRBV4-1 to TRBJ1-2; weak D call: TRBD1 (5 bases). CDR3 length: 19 residues. From germline, CDR1 is MGHRA and CDR2 YSYEKL. Trimming took off 0 bases at V and 2 bases at J, with 22 bases between the two ends. The CDR3 is CASSQDFDRLPFPNYGYTF. The CDR3 coding sequence is TGCGCCAGCAGCCAAGATTTCGACAGACTACCTTTCCCAAACTATGGCTACACCTTC.

The chain couples TRBV7-2 to TRBJ1-3, with unresolved D. Germline values: CDR1 SGHTA, CDR2 FQGNSA. The V and J ends lost 5 bases and 9 bases respectively, with 8 bases between them. This CDR3 is 11 amino acids long. This CDR3 is CASSPQSTIYF. In DNA form, the CDR3 reads TGTGCCAGCAGCCCCCAGAGCACCATATATTTT.

J is TRBJ2-7 and V is TRBV19; 10 bases fit TRBD1. The V and J ends lost 2 bases and 0 bases, in that order; junction bases with no gene match: 10. This CDR3 is built from 18 residues. Germline V gene sequence: CDR1 LNHDA, CDR2 SQIVND (reference sequence). The CDR3 bases are TGTGCCAGTAGTATACGGACAGGGGGAGGGCGGAGCTCCTACGAGCAGTACTTC. It specifies CASSIRTGGGRSSYEQYF.

The V call is TRBV7-2, the J call TRBJ2-6; D remains ambiguous. V was trimmed by 5 bases and J by 4 bases, leaving 12 bases between them. Germline lookup yields CDR1 SGHTA and CDR2 FQGNSA. This CDR3 comprises 15 residues. The CDR3 loop is CASSPRPSGANVLTF. The CDR3, as DNA: TGTGCCAGCAGCCCCCGGCCCTCCGGGGCCAACGTCCTGACTTTC.

This chain joins TRBV27 and TRBJ2-1, with 15 positions matching TRBD2. From germline, CDR1 is MNHEY and CDR2 SMNVEV (reference sequence). Trimming removed 8 bases from V and 1 base from J; junction bases left unmatched: 0. The CDR3 consists of 15 residues. The CDR3 coding sequence is TGTGCCAGCGGGACTAGCGGGGGGTCCTACAATGAGCAGTTCTTC. It is translated as CASGTSGGSYNEQFF.

V gene TRBV6-1 combines with J gene TRBJ2-7; D unclear. This CDR3 has 12 amino acids. V lost 5 bases, J lost 4 bases, and 9 bases lay in between. CDR1 is MNHNS, CDR2 SASEGT, per germline. CDR3 in amino acids: CASSPQVYEQYF. CDR3 nucleotide sequence: TGTGCCAGCAGTCCCCAGGTGTACGAGCAGTACTTC.

V usage is TRBV7-8 and J usage is TRBJ2-1, with 7 bases lining up with TRBD1. V dropped 1 base and J dropped 4; count of bases not matched to a gene: 4. The CDR3 contains 15 residues. CDR1 and CDR2 (germline): SGHVS, FQNEAQ. This CDR3 reads CASSLDRGQYNEQFF. Written as DNA, the CDR3 is TGTGCCAGCAGCTTAGATAGGGGACAGTACAATGAGCAGTTCTTC.

This chain links TRBV10-3 with TRBJ2-7; D is perhaps TRBD1 (5 bases). The V gene lost 6 bases and the J gene lost 5 bases, with 8 bases spanning the gap. Germline CDR1 reads ENHRY; CDR2 reads SYGVKD. The CDR3 is 11 residues long. The CDR3 DNA reads as TGTGCCATCAGAGGGGTAAACGAGCAGTACTTC. Translation: CAIRGVNEQYF.

In its sample, this clone was seen a few times. This chain links TRBV5-6 with TRBJ2-3; 8 positions match TRBD2. Germline loops: CDR1 SGHDT, CDR2 YYEEEE. The length of the CDR3 is 17 residues. V lost 4 bases to trimming and J lost 8 bases; unmatched junction nucleotides: 18. The CDR3 DNA is TGTGCCAGCAGCCTTGGGGCTAGCGGGTTCAAACAGGGTACGCAGTATTTT. Residues: CASSLGASGFKQGTQYF.

A few counts support this clone. The J gene is TRBJ2-3, the V gene TRBV7-6; 9 bases line up with TRBD1. Per germline, CDR1 SGHVS and CDR2 FNYEAQ. The CDR3 is made up of 14 amino acids. V shed 4 bases, J shed 3 bases, and the junction held 2 bases outside the gene matches. The CDR3 DNA reads TGTGCCAGCAGCTCGGGACAGGGTACAGATACGCAGTATTTT. Its translation: CASSSGQGTDTQYF. The whole variable domain, remainder taken from reference TRBV7-6 and TRBJ2-3, is GAGVSQSPRYKVTKRGQDVALRCDPISGHVSLYWYRQALGQGPEFLTYFNYEAQQDKSGLPNDRFSAERPEGSISTLTIQRTEQRDSAMYRCASSSGQGTDTQYFGPGTRLTVL.

This clone was seen at least ten times. The chain is built from TRBV10-2 and TRBJ1-1, with D perhaps matching TRBD1 (6 bases). Per germline, CDR1 WSHSY and CDR2 SAAADI. The CDR3 length is 13 residues. V was cut by 7 bases and J by 7 bases, with 16 bases left in between. The CDR3 region has the DNA TGCGCCAGCACCCAGAGGGGGTCAAATGAAGCTTTCTTT. It translates to CASTQRGSNEAFF.

There are a few counts of this clone. V and J are TRBV28 and TRBJ2-1; D possibly uses TRBD1 or TRBD2 (5 bases each). Germline V gene lookup returns CDR1 MDHEN and CDR2 SYDVKM. V lost 11 bases, J lost 4 bases, and 15 bases lay in between. This CDR3 is 13 amino acids long. This CDR3 reads CAGTNRGYNEQFF. Here the CDR3 DNA reads TGTGCCGGGACCAATCGGGGATACAATGAGCAGTTCTTC.

This clone was counted between two and nine times. The chain is built from TRBV28 and TRBJ1-2; D call uncertain. V was trimmed by 7 bases and J by 8 bases, leaving 14 bases between them. The CDR3 is 12 residues long. Germline CDR1 MDHEN, CDR2 SYDVKM. The CDR3, as DNA: TGTGCCAGCAATACTGAGGCCTCGGGCTACACCTTC. Translated, it gives CASNTEASGYTF.

The table lists this clone with many counts. The V and J genes are TRBV19 and TRBJ1-4; D is perhaps TRBD1 (6 bases). V gave up 3 bases and J gave up 7 bases, with 12 bases separating them. This CDR3 comprises 14 residues. Looked up from germline, CDR1 is LNHDA and CDR2 is SQIVND (reference sequence). The CDR3 spells CASSIAGGVEKLFF. CDR3 nucleotides: TGTGCCAGTAGTATCGCCGGGGGCGTTGAAAAACTGTTTTTT.

The genes are TRBV11-2 and TRBJ2-3; a possible D gene is TRBD2 (6 bases). The CDR3 runs 17 residues. CDR1 is SGHAT, CDR2 FQNNGV, per germline. Deletions cut 5 bases from V and 2 bases from J, with 20 bases between. DNA for the CDR3: TGTGCCAGCAGCCGTGCGGGGACCCCCTTCGACACAGATACGCAGTATTTT. Translating it yields CASSRAGTPFDTDTQYF.

CDR3 DNA sequence: TGTGCCAGTAGTATTGGATTATCGCGACTGGGCGGTCGCAATCAGCCCCAGCATTTT. It translates to CASSIGLSRLGGRNQPQHF. The chain employs TRBV19 and TRBJ1-5; D gene uncertain. Germline V gives CDR1 LNHDA, CDR2 SQIVND (reference sequence). The CDR3 length is 19 residues. V was pared by 3 bases and J by 2 bases, with 23 bases between.